The 17 T cell receptor beta chains below all came from one sample that was sequenced in a study of cytomegalovirus exposure and HLA in healthy donors. The PCR employed 60 Vbeta primers together with 13 Jbeta primers. Clones were read by immunoSEQ multiplex PCR, and TCRdb kept only the in-frame ones, dropping some. In the table there are about 130,000 clones, around 80% of which are singletons. Sequenced: PBMCs. The receptors here all came from a female donor in good health and CMV-seronegative.

The J gene is TRBJ2-7, the V gene TRBV5-1; D is uncertain. The CDR3 runs to 16 residues. V dropped 4 bases and J dropped 1 base, with 18 bases sitting between them. In germline, CDR1 is SGHRS, CDR2 YFSETQ. The CDR3 DNA reads TGCGCCAGCAGCCCTTCCTCGGCAGGTTTTTCCTACGAGCAGTACTTC. It codes for CASSPSSAGFSYEQYF.

This clone was found once. The rearrangement links TRBV4-3 to TRBJ1-2, with 7 bases matching TRBD1. CDR1 is LGHNA and CDR2 is YSLEER in the germline V gene. The V segment lost 4 bases and the J segment 3 bases; nucleotides outside the gene matches: 8. The CDR3 length is 15 residues. CDR3 bases: TGCGCCAGCAGCCCAAGACAGGGCTACGACTATGGCTACACCTTC. Residues: CASSPRQGYDYGYTF.

This chain joins TRBV7-8 and TRBJ1-4; 8 nucleotides match TRBD1. V trimming: 1 base; J trimming: 8 bases; junction bases outside the gene matches: 3. The CDR3 sequence is 14 residues long. Per germline, CDR1 SGHVS and CDR2 FQNEAQ. The CDR3 DNA is TGTGCCAGCAGCTTAGTACAGGGGGGAGAAAAACTGTTTTTT. Residues: CASSLVQGGEKLFF.

This clone was detected only once. V gene TRBV29-1 combines with J gene TRBJ1-1; the D is unclear. Germline CDR1 reads SQVTM; CDR2 reads ANQGSEA. The CDR3 is 13 residues long. V lost 5 bases to trimming and J lost 1 base, with 11 bases between them. CDR3 residues: CSVREEGNTEAFF. CDR3 nucleotide sequence: TGCAGCGTTCGGGAGGAGGGGAACACTGAAGCTTTCTTT.

The chain carries TRBV7-2 and TRBJ2-3; TRBD2 aligns across 7 bases. This CDR3 has 19 amino acids. Germline CDR1 is SGHTA and CDR2 is FQGNSA. The J segment lost 4 bases and the V segment lost 2 bases, leaving 18 bases of the junction unmatched. The DNA of the CDR3 is TGTGCCAGCAGCTTATTGCCGTCGTCTAGCGGCCGAGGGGCAGATACGCAGTATTTT. Translated: CASSLLPSSSGRGADTQYF.

The chain combines TRBV7-2 with TRBJ2-3; 13 bases align to TRBD2. V gave up 3 bases and J gave up 0 bases; unmatched junction bases: 6. This CDR3 has 18 residues. The germline V gene encodes CDR1 SGHTA and CDR2 FQGNSA. CDR3 region: CASSFTLAGGLSTDTQYF. Written as DNA, the CDR3 is TGTGCCAGCAGCTTCACACTAGCGGGAGGGCTGAGCACAGATACGCAGTATTTT.

The rearrangement links TRBV19 to TRBJ1-1; perhaps TRBD1 as D (5 bases). The CDR3 contains 15 residues. Germline CDR1 reads LNHDA; CDR2 reads SQIVND (reference sequence). The germline V and J ends were trimmed by 5 bases and 5 bases, with 18 bases remaining between them. CDR3 in DNA: TGTGCCAGTAGTTTTCGCGGTGTCAGGGCGACTGAAGCTTTCTTT. Translating gives CASSFRGVRATEAFF. Together with reference TRBV19 and TRBJ1-1, the CDR3 gives the full variable domain: DGGITQSPKYLFRKEGQNVTLSCEQNLNHDAMYWYRQDPGQGLRLIYYSQIVNDFQKGDIAEGYSVSREKKESFPLTVTSAQKNPTAFYLCASSFRGVRATEAFFGQGTRLTVV.

CDR3 nucleotides: TGTGCCAGCAGCGCGGGAGAGTACAATGAGCAGTTCTTC. As protein: CASSAGEYNEQFF. The V and J genes are TRBV9 and TRBJ2-1; possibly TRBD2 for D (6 bases). CDR3 length: 13 residues. The germline V gene encodes CDR1 SGDLS and CDR2 YYNGEE. V gave up 3 bases and J gave up 4 bases, with 8 bases separating them. The full variable domain, completed using reference TRBV9 and TRBJ2-1, is DSGVTQTPKHLITATGQRVTLRCSPRSGDLSVYWYQQSLDQGLQFLIQYYNGEERAKGNILERFSAQQFPDLHSELNLSSLELGDSALYFCASSAGEYNEQFFGPGTRLTVL.

Regarding this clone: Distinct nucleotide sequences in the sample also encode this CDR3. V usage is TRBV7-9 and J usage is TRBJ2-7; no reliable D call. V lost 0 bases to trimming and J lost 4 bases, with 7 bases between them. Germline loops: CDR1 SEHNR, CDR2 FQNEAQ (reference sequence). The CDR3 contains 13 residues. The CDR3 DNA is TGTGCCAGCAGCTTAGCCACAGCATACGAGCAGTACTTC. Protein: CASSLATAYEQYF. Complete variable domain (other parts from reference TRBV7-9 and TRBJ2-7): DTGVSQNPRHKITKRGQNVTFRCDPISEHNRLYWYRQTLGQGPEFLTYFQNEAQLEKSRLLSDRFSAERPKGSFSTLEIQRTEQGDSAMYLCASSLATAYEQYFGPGTRLTVT.

The rearrangement joins TRBV7-2 to TRBJ1-2; 9 positions match TRBD1. V was pared by 5 bases and J by 5 bases, with 9 bases of the junction left unmatched. Germline CDR1 SGHTA, CDR2 FQGNSA. This CDR3 region has 15 residues. CDR3 sequence: CASSITTGTGYGYTF. The CDR3 coding sequence is TGTGCCAGCAGCATTACTACAGGGACAGGGTATGGCTACACCTTC. Full variable domain (rest looked up from reference TRBV7-2 and TRBJ1-2): GAGVSQSPSNKVTEKGKDVELRCDPISGHTALYWYRQSLGQGLEFLIYFQGNSAPDKSGLPSDRFSAERTGGSVSTLTIQRTQQEDSAVYLCASSITTGTGYGYTFGSGTRLTVV.

CDR3 sequence (DNA): TGTGCCAGCAGTGAACTCGGTGGGCAGGGTTCCGGTCAGCCCCAGCATTTT. This encodes CASSELGGQGSGQPQHF. V gene TRBV2 combines with J gene TRBJ1-5, with D perhaps matching TRBD1 (5 bases). Germline V gene sequence: CDR1 SNHLY, CDR2 FYNNEI. The V and J ends lost 2 bases and 6 bases respectively, with 20 bases between them. CDR3 length: 17 residues.

The V call is TRBV19, the J call TRBJ2-1, with D maybe TRBD2 (5 bases). The CDR3 has 10 amino acids. V gave up 4 bases and J gave up 12 bases, with 7 bases separating them. Germline CDR1 and CDR2: LNHDA and SQIVND (reference sequence). The CDR3 loop reads CASSTRVQFF. The CDR3 DNA follows: TGTGCCAGTAGTACGCGGGTGCAGTTCTTC.

The chain joins TRBV7-9 to TRBJ2-2, with 8 bases lining up with TRBD2. The length of the CDR3 is 16 residues. The V gene end was trimmed by 4 bases and the J gene end by 7 bases; junction bases not matched to a gene: 11. CDR1 is SEHNR and CDR2 is FQNEAQ in the germline V gene (reference sequence). The CDR3 DNA follows: TGTGCCAGCAGCTATAGCGGGACGTTGGCTGGCGGGGAGCTGTTTTTT. Translated, it gives CASSYSGTLAGGELFF.

This clone was seen once. This chain links TRBV15 with TRBJ1-3, with 8 bases identical to TRBD1. V gave up 6 bases and J gave up 4 bases; unmatched junction bases: 8. There are 15 residues in the CDR3. The germline V gene has CDR1 LNHNV and CDR2 YYDKDF (reference sequence). CDR3 protein: CATRVDRAAGNTIYF. CDR3 DNA: TGTGCCACCAGAGTGGACAGGGCAGCCGGAAACACCATATATTTT.

This clone appeared a few times. This chain links TRBV2 with TRBJ2-7; 9 bases are a match to TRBD2. Germline V gene sequence: CDR1 SNHLY, CDR2 FYNNEI. After removal of 8 bases from V and 1 base from J, the junction contained 3 bases not matched to a gene. This CDR3 is built from 13 residues. The CDR3 is CASVAGGSYEQYF. The DNA for the CDR3 is TGTGCCAGCGTGGCGGGAGGGTCCTACGAGCAGTACTTC.

The genes are TRBV7-9 and TRBJ1-1; D may be TRBD1 (5 bases). V lost 4 bases to trimming and J lost 0 bases, with 9 bases between them. The CDR3 is 14 residues long. Germline loops: CDR1 SEHNR, CDR2 FQNEAQ (reference sequence). Written as DNA, the CDR3 is TGTGCCAGCAGCTCGGGACTTCTGAACACTGAAGCTTTCTTT. Encoded protein: CASSSGLLNTEAFF.

The V gene is TRBV11-2, the J gene TRBJ2-4, with a tentative D call TRBD1 (7 bases). CDR3 size: 13 residues. Trimming cost V 4 bases and J 12 bases, with 16 bases left between them. In germline, CDR1 is SGHAT, CDR2 FQNNGV. DNA for the CDR3: TGTGCCAGCAGCTCCATGGAGGGGGACAGTCAGTACTTC. Amino acid sequence: CASSSMEGDSQYF.